Included here is one TCR beta chain sequence, with context. The template for TCR beta VDJ and CDR3 sequence profiling was genomic DNA. Using its own MiXCR run on the reads, TCRdb lists one record per CDR3 protein. The repertoire consists of approximately 150,000 distinct CDR3 sequences, with around half occurring once and the leading ten covering 3.2%. The CDR3 consists of 16 residues. Germline V lookup: CDR1 SQVTM, CDR2 ANQGSEA. The trim removed 4 bases at V and 0 bases at J, leaving 8 bases unmatched. All sequencing subjects had displayed CD8+CD57+ cell expansion on flow cytometry. Patient blood was sampled before any therapy had been received. This record comes from a study of CD8+CD57+ T cells in acquired aplastic anemia. Background on the study: Sorted CD4+ and CD8+ cells gave an average of roughly 3 ug of DNA.

Sequencing used sorted CD4+, CD8+, or CD8+CD57+ T cells (not recorded which) from PBMCs. The chain couples TRBV29-1 to TRBJ2-1, with 8 bases that match TRBD2. This receptor was identified in a human donor with aplastic anemia. Here the CDR3 DNA reads TGCAGCGTTGGTGGCGGGAGGTCGAGCTCCTACAATGAGCAGTTCTTC. Its protein is CSVGGGRSSSYNEQFF.